This entry lists 5 T cell receptor beta chains sequenced from one sample in a study of T-cell reconstitution after alpha-beta-depleted transplantation in children (TCRdb year 2016). The meaning of the sample's treatment or condition label: allogeneic hematopoietic cell transplantation with graft depleted of TCRalphabeta T cells and CD19 B cells. Library construction relied on PCR. TCRdb shows the sequencer as Illumina HiSeq 2500. To normalize quantification of the TCRbeta repertoire, the TCR libraries were built with molecular barcoding that relied on unique molecular identifiers. TCRdb applied fastp at Q25 and MiXCR to the public reads, then kept only in-frame beta chains. CDR3 protein duplicates are merged, each entry listing the most common genes and DNA. This sample comprises fewer than 550,000 distinct CDR3 sequences, roughly 11% of them detected only once. The top ten clones comprise 14% of the sample.

Sample: PBMCs, mostly from graft donor cells, taken 180 days after TCRalphabeta/CD19-depleted stem cell transplant. Source of these receptors: a female patient aged 2 to 10 who had a stem cell transplant for aplastic anemia, so the T cells may come from the graft donor.

In its sample, this clonotype was seen a few times. The rearrangement joins TRBV20-1 to TRBJ2-1; D not resolved. The CDR3 is 14 residues long. The germline V and J ends were trimmed by 2 bases and 2 bases, with 10 bases remaining between them. Looked up from germline, CDR1 is DFQATT and CDR2 is SNEGSKA (reference sequence). Here the CDR3 reads CSARSDSAYNEQFF. The CDR3 region has the DNA TGCAGTGCTAGATCAGATTCGGCCTACAATGAGCAGTTCTTC.

This clonotype was picked up a small number of times. The gene calls are TRBV29-1 and TRBJ2-3; possibly TRBD1 for D (6 bases). Germline loops: CDR1 SQVTM, CDR2 ANQGSEA. There are 16 residues in the CDR3. V lost 0 bases to trimming and J lost 2 bases, with 15 bases between them. DNA of the CDR3: TGCAGCGTTGAAGAGTACGGGACATCACCCACAGATACGCAGTATTTT. It yields the protein CSVEEYGTSPTDTQYF.

V and J are TRBV7-8 and TRBJ2-7; D ambiguous. Trimming removed 4 bases at V and 4 bases at J, with 5 bases between. Germline V CDR1 and CDR2: SGHVS, FQNEAQ. The CDR3 sequence is 11 residues long. This chain's CDR3 is CASSCGYEQYF. In DNA, the CDR3 is TGTGCCAGCAGCTGTGGTTACGAGCAGTACTTC.

At least ten counts were recorded for this clonotype. The germline gene is not matched at one end of the junction; a read error may be the cause. V gene TRBV6-5 combines with J gene TRBJ2-5, with D uncertain. The germline V gene encodes CDR1 MNHEY and CDR2 SVGAGI. The CDR3 runs to 14 residues. CDR3 DNA sequence: TGTGCCAGCACTTACTCACAATTGCAAGAGACCCAGTACTTC. Amino acid sequence: CASTYSQLQETQYF.

There are a few counts of this clonotype. The V gene is TRBV7-2, the J gene TRBJ2-5; 8 bases fit TRBD1. The CDR3 sequence is 14 residues long. J gave up 4 bases and V 5 bases, and 6 bases lay outside the gene matches. Germline CDR1 reads SGHTA; CDR2 reads FQGNSA. CDR3 nucleotides: TGTGCCAGCAGCGCCCGGGACAGGAGAGAGACCCAGTACTTC. This sequence encodes CASSARDRRETQYF. Looking up the rest from reference TRBV7-2 and TRBJ2-5 gives the full variable domain: GAGVSQSPSNKVTEKGKDVELRCDPISGHTALYWYRQSLGQGLEFLIYFQGNSAPDKSGLPSDRFSAERTGGSVSTLTIQRTQQEDSAVYLCASSARDRRETQYFGPGTRLLVL.